This T cell receptor beta chain originates from a study of Ad26.COV2.S vaccination and SARS-CoV-2 variants. Study observations and caveats: The breadth of spike-specific CD8+ and CD4+ T cell responses after vaccination was reportedly substantial.

Germline trimming cut 4 bases from V and 1 base from J; bases unmatched to any gene: 6. The CDR3 loop spans 15 amino acids. CDR1 is MNHEY and CDR2 is SMNVEV in the germline V gene (reference sequence). Regarding this clone: The target antigen is unknown.

Treatment in this sample: approximately 18 received Ad26.COV2.S at low or high dose, single or two shots; 5 received placebo; per-sample allocation not given. Vaccine and placebo recipients were sampled on day 63 after the first injection. Repertoires were generated with immunoSEQ multiplex PCR, while TCRdb's copy carries only in-frame clones and drops some. The table has a few hundred thousand clones, more than 80% seen once. The sequences come from peripheral blood, collected in a trial of Ad26.COV2.S vaccine versus placebo. This TCR was recovered from a person aged 18-65 years who received the Ad26.COV2.S COVID-19 vaccine or a placebo. The rearrangement joins TRBV27 to TRBJ1-2, with 7 bases matching TRBD1. CDR3: CASSSLGQLNYGYTF. In DNA form, the CDR3 reads TGTGCCAGCAGTTCCCTGGGACAGCTTAACTATGGCTACACCTTC.